The 26 T cell receptor beta chains below were found in one sample sequenced in a study of cytomegalovirus exposure and HLA in healthy donors. PCR employed 60 Vbeta and 13 Jbeta primers. The method was immunoSEQ multiplex PCR; TCRdb's version includes in-frame clones alone and lacks a portion of them. The sample has approximately 200,000 clones, more than 70% seen once. The material sequenced was PBMCs. The receptors here all came from a young man in good health and CMV-seropositive.

J is TRBJ1-1 and V is TRBV7-8; 9 bases fit TRBD1. The CDR3 loop spans 15 amino acids. Trimming cost V 4 bases and J 0 bases; bases outside gene matches: 3. Germline-derived CDR1 and CDR2 are SGHVS and FQNEAQ. CDR3 in amino acids: CASSSDRGMNTEAFF. The CDR3 DNA reads TGTGCCAGCAGCTCGGACAGGGGTATGAACACTGAAGCTTTCTTT.

The chain uses TRBV2 and TRBJ2-1; possibly TRBD2 for D (6 bases). V was shortened by 11 bases and J by 2 bases, with 16 bases between the two germline ends. The CDR3 extends over 14 amino acids. CDR1 and CDR2 from the germline V gene are SNHLY and FYNNEI. CDR3 sequence: CAATERATYNEQFF. CDR3 DNA: TGTGCCGCAACTGAGCGGGCGACCTACAATGAGCAGTTCTTC. Drawing the rest from reference TRBV2 and TRBJ2-1, the complete variable domain is EPEVTQTPSHQVTQMGQEVILRCVPISNHLYFYWYRQILGQKVEFLVSFYNNEISEKSEIFDDQFSVERPDGSNFTLKIRSTKLEDSAMYFCAATERATYNEQFFGPGTRLTVL.

The table lists this clone with a few counts. The J gene is TRBJ2-7, the V gene TRBV27; 9 bases fit TRBD2. CDR3 length equals 16 residues. From germline, CDR1 is MNHEY and CDR2 SMNVEV (reference sequence). V dropped 6 bases and J dropped 4; count of bases not matched to a gene: 13. CDR3 DNA sequence: TGTGCCAGCAGCACCACCCAGGGCGGGAGGGTGTACGAGCAGTACTTC. This gives the protein CASSTTQGGRVYEQYF.

The V gene is TRBV7-5, the J gene TRBJ1-2. TRBV7-5 is termed a pseudogene. This CDR3 has 15 amino acids. In DNA, the CDR3 is TGTGCCAGAAGCTCCGGACCCGGGGTACTCTATGGCTACACCTTC. Residues: CARSSGPGVLYGYTF.

The chain carries TRBV14 and TRBJ2-5; 8 bases align to TRBD2. Trimming removed 3 bases from V and 3 bases from J; junction bases left unmatched: 9. Germline V gives CDR1 SGHDN, CDR2 FVKESK. The CDR3 loop spans 16 amino acids. CDR3 in amino acids: CASSHTPGGDKETQYF. CDR3 DNA: TGTGCCAGCAGCCATACCCCCGGGGGGGATAAAGAGACCCAGTACTTC.

V usage is TRBV5-8 and J usage is TRBJ2-7, with D possibly matching TRBD2 (6 bases). In germline, CDR1 is SGHTS, CDR2 YDEGEE. This CDR3 has 14 amino acids. Trimming removed 1 base from V and 3 bases from J, with 11 bases in between. In nucleotides, the CDR3 is TGTGCCAGCAGCTTGTTCGGGGGAGTCTACGAGCAGTACTTC. This codes for CASSLFGGVYEQYF. The variable domain in full, completed from reference TRBV5-8 and TRBJ2-7, reads EAGVTQSPTHLIKTRGQQATLRCSPISGHTSVYWYQQALGLGLQFLLWYDEGEERNRGNFPPRFSGRQFPNYSSELNVNALELEDSALYLCASSLFGGVYEQYFGPGTRLTVT.

This clone occurred a few times. The chain combines TRBV18 with TRBJ2-1; 11 bases match TRBD2. CDR3 length: 16 amino acids. V was pared by 0 bases and J by 9 bases, with 7 bases of the junction left unmatched. Germline CDR1 reads KGHSH; CDR2 reads LQKENI. The CDR3 bases are TGTGCCAGCTCACCACCTAGCGGGGGGGCCTTCGGTGAGCAGTTCTTC. This sequence encodes CASSPPSGGAFGEQFF.

This clone showed up just once. The chain couples TRBV30 to TRBJ1-5, with 8 positions matching TRBD1. This CDR3 has 13 amino acids. The germline V gene has CDR1 GTSNPN and CDR2 SVGIG (reference sequence). The V segment lost 3 bases and the J segment 4 bases; nucleotides outside the gene matches: 2. The DNA of the CDR3 is TGTGCCTGGAGCCGGACAGGGAATCAGCCCCAGCATTTT. Protein product: CAWSRTGNQPQHF.

This rearrangement joins TRBV25-1 to TRBJ2-3; 7 bases match TRBD2. After removal of 5 bases from V and 2 bases from J, the junction contained 1 base not matched to a gene. This CDR3 has 13 amino acids. Germline CDR1 is MGHDK and CDR2 is SYGVNS. The CDR3 bases are TGTGCCAGCAGTCTAGCGGCCACAGATACGCAGTATTTT. This sequence encodes CASSLAATDTQYF.

The chain uses TRBV5-1 and TRBJ2-3; TRBD2 matches 10 bases. The CDR3 runs to 14 residues. From germline, CDR1 is SGHRS and CDR2 YFSETQ. With V trimmed by 4 bases and J by 1 base, 0 bases remained unmatched. The chain's CDR3 is CASSGTSGTDTQYF. CDR3 nucleotide sequence: TGCGCCAGCAGCGGGACTAGCGGCACAGATACGCAGTATTTT.

This sequence joins TRBV7-2 and TRBJ1-2; D may be TRBD1 (6 bases). CDR3 length: 13 amino acids. V lost 5 bases, J lost 8 bases, and 15 bases lay in between. Germline V CDR1 and CDR2: SGHTA, FQGNSA. The CDR3 here is CASSPGQSMGYTF. The CDR3 DNA reads as TGTGCCAGCAGCCCCGGACAGTCGATGGGCTACACCTTC.

This clone has more than one count but fewer than ten. This rearrangement joins TRBV7-3 to TRBJ1-1; 9 nucleotides line up with TRBD1. Per germline, CDR1 SGHTA and CDR2 FQGTGA. V dropped 5 bases and J dropped 1; count of bases not matched to a gene: 2. The CDR3 extends over 14 amino acids. The CDR3 here is CASSAGQGNTEAFF. CDR3 coding DNA: TGTGCCAGCAGCGCGGGACAGGGGAACACTGAAGCTTTCTTT.

This chain links TRBV7-3 with TRBJ2-3; 15 bases map to TRBD2. CDR1 and CDR2 from the germline V gene are SGHTA and FQGTGA. This CDR3 region has 18 residues. V dropped 2 bases and J dropped 0; count of bases not matched to a gene: 3. Here the CDR3 DNA reads TGTGCCAGCAGCTTACGTGGGACTAGCGGGGGGAGCACAGATACGCAGTATTTT. Translation: CASSLRGTSGGSTDTQYF.

This rearrangement joins TRBV5-1 to TRBJ2-7; 9 bases map to TRBD2. The germline gives CDR1 SGHRS, CDR2 YFSETQ. The CDR3 runs to 14 residues. Germline trimming cut 4 bases from V and 4 bases from J; bases unmatched to any gene: 6. This CDR3 reads CASSPAGGGYEQYF. As DNA, the CDR3 is TGCGCCAGCAGCCCAGCGGGAGGAGGGTACGAGCAGTACTTC.

V and J are TRBV12-5 and TRBJ2-7; D possibly corresponds to TRBD2 (6 bases). This CDR3 region has 14 residues. Germline V gives CDR1 LGHNT, CDR2 FRNRAP. With 6 bases removed from V and 3 bases from J, the gap between germline ends came to 15 bases. The CDR3 DNA sequence: TGTGCTAGTGGACTCAGCCCCGGGGGCTACGAGCAGTACTTC. Protein sequence: CASGLSPGGYEQYF.

A few counts support this clone. The rearrangement uses TRBV23-1 and TRBJ2-7; D may be TRBD2 (6 bases). TRBV23-1 qualifies as an ORF whose function is uncertain. Deletions cut 0 bases from V and 0 bases from J, with 21 bases between. This CDR3 is built from 19 residues. CDR3 region: CASSQSNREFSYISYEQYF. The DNA of the CDR3 is TGCGCCAGCAGTCAATCTAATCGGGAGTTTTCCTATATCTCCTACGAGCAGTACTTC.

The V gene is TRBV7-3, the J gene TRBJ2-3, with TRBD2 identical over 10 bases. The V segment lost 5 bases and the J segment 1 base; nucleotides outside the gene matches: 3. The germline V gene encodes CDR1 SGHTA and CDR2 FQGTGA. The CDR3 runs 15 residues. CDR3 sequence reads: CASSKTSGGTDTQYF. CDR3 nucleotides: TGTGCCAGCAGCAAAACTAGCGGGGGCACAGATACGCAGTATTTT.

This chain links TRBV20-1 with TRBJ1-2; D ambiguous. Germline-derived CDR1 and CDR2 are DFQATT and SNEGSKA (reference sequence). The CDR3 runs 11 residues. V gave up 6 bases and J gave up 3 bases, with 8 bases separating them. The CDR3 loop reads CSARGYYGYTF. The CDR3 DNA sequence: TGCAGTGCACGAGGGTACTATGGCTACACCTTC.

This clone was observed a few times. The V call is TRBV7-9, the J call TRBJ1-2; D gene uncertain. Per germline, CDR1 SEHNR and CDR2 FQNEAQ (reference sequence). The CDR3 is made up of 13 amino acids. V was trimmed by 5 bases and J by 4 bases, leaving 11 bases between them. This CDR3 reads CASSPEGPYGYTF. CDR3 DNA: TGTGCCAGCAGCCCCGAGGGCCCCTATGGCTACACCTTC. Drawing the rest from reference TRBV7-9 and TRBJ1-2, the complete variable domain is DTGVSQNPRHKITKRGQNVTFRCDPISEHNRLYWYRQTLGQGPEFLTYFQNEAQLEKSRLLSDRFSAERPKGSFSTLEIQRTEQGDSAMYLCASSPEGPYGYTFGSGTRLTVV.

This clone was detected a few times. This sequence joins TRBV7-2 and TRBJ2-3, with unresolved D. CDR1 is SGHTA, CDR2 FQGNSA, per germline. This CDR3 is 15 amino acids long. V was shortened by 3 bases and J by 4 bases, with 14 bases between the two germline ends. CDR3 in amino acids: CASSLRSRTADTQYF. CDR3 nucleotides: TGTGCCAGCAGCTTGAGGTCCCGCACGGCAGATACGCAGTATTTT.

The chain carries TRBV7-3 and TRBJ2-3; 8 bases are shared with TRBD2. Germline assignment: CDR1 SGHTA and CDR2 FQGTGA. With V trimmed by 5 bases and J by 0 bases, 7 bases remained unmatched. The CDR3 is made up of 16 amino acids. The CDR3 protein is CASSPGTSGSTDTQYF. The CDR3 DNA is TGTGCCAGCAGCCCCGGAACTAGCGGAAGCACAGATACGCAGTATTTT.

The chain is built from TRBV7-2 and TRBJ2-5, with 15 bases lining up with TRBD2. The germline gives CDR1 SGHTA, CDR2 FQGNSA. Trimming removed 0 bases from V and 4 bases from J; junction bases left unmatched: 6. The CDR3 loop spans 18 amino acids. The chain's CDR3 is CASSLAGTSGRRGETQYF. The CDR3 DNA sequence: TGTGCCAGCAGCTTAGCGGGGACTAGCGGGAGGCGGGGAGAGACCCAGTACTTC.

This chain connects TRBV10-3 to TRBJ2-1, with TRBD2 matching 11 bases. The length of the CDR3 is 18 residues. Germline lookup yields CDR1 ENHRY and CDR2 SYGVKD. V gave up 4 bases and J gave up 2 bases; unmatched junction bases: 10. CDR3 sequence (DNA): TGTGCCATCAGTGGAGGTAGCGGGGGGGCCAGGACCTACAATGAGCAGTTCTTC. It is translated as CAISGGSGGARTYNEQFF.

This clone was picked up a small number of times. The chain has TRBV10-3 and TRBJ2-1; D might be TRBD1 (6 bases). Germline V gene lookup returns CDR1 ENHRY and CDR2 SYGVKD. V lost 8 bases, J lost 7 bases, and 12 bases lay in between. The CDR3 covers 12 residues. CDR3 nucleotide sequence: TGTGCCATCGGTCGACAGGCTAATGAGCAGTTCTTC. This codes for CAIGRQANEQFF.

The V and J genes are TRBV4-1 and TRBJ2-2; 8 positions match TRBD2. Germline lookup yields CDR1 MGHRA and CDR2 YSYEKL. V trimming: 1 base; J trimming: 4 bases; junction bases outside the gene matches: 8. The CDR3 is 17 residues long. The CDR3 bases are TGCGCCAGCAGCCAAGGAGGTAGCGGGACGCTCACCGGGGAGCTGTTTTTT. This sequence encodes CASSQGGSGTLTGELFF.

The chain recombines TRBV11-3 with TRBJ2-6; 9 bases fit TRBD1. Germline V gene sequence: CDR1 SGHNT, CDR2 YENEEA. Trimming at V came to 6 bases and at J to 0 bases, leaving 3 bases not matched to a gene. The CDR3 totals 16 residues. CDR3 residues: CASSGQGSSGANVLTF. The CDR3 DNA sequence: TGTGCCAGCAGTGGACAGGGGAGCTCTGGGGCCAACGTCCTGACTTTC.